Listed below are T cell receptor beta chains from one sample, sequenced in a study of graft-versus-host responses after intestinal transplantation. The table came from immunoSEQ multiplex PCR; TCRdb's copy has only in-frame clones and leaves some out. This sample carries about 9,600 clones, around 79% of them seen once, and the ten largest clones take 20% to 25%. The input for sequencing was ileum tissue, taken roughly 470 days after intestinal transplantation. These TCRs come from a human patient who received an intestinal transplant, so some T cells may come from the graft donor. CDR3s include the opening cysteine and the closing phenylalanine or tryptophan. The order of the fields is V gene, clone size, J gene, D gene, CDR3 protein, CDR3 DNA. The D gene is left open where the match is weak. The size field is filled for only some rows; it gives once, few, many or a size class.

V gene: TRBV6-5; clone size: -; J gene: TRBJ2-1; D gene: TRBD2; CDR3 protein: CASSFRGGNEQFF; CDR3 DNA: TGTGCCAGCAGTTTTCGGGGGGGCAATGAGCAGTTCTTC
V gene: TRBV5-4; clone size: -; J gene: TRBJ1-1; D gene: -; CDR3 protein: CASSLAGSTEAFF; CDR3 DNA: TGTGCCAGCAGCTTGGCAGGGTCAACTGAAGCTTTCTTT
V gene: TRBV6-5; clone size: -; J gene: TRBJ1-4; D gene: -; CDR3 protein: CASSYPPLEGKEKLFF; CDR3 DNA: TGTGCCAGCAGTTACCCCCCTTTAGAAGGTAAGGAAAAACTGTTTTTT
V gene: TRBV16; clone size: -; J gene: TRBJ1-6; D gene: TRBD1; CDR3 protein: CASSQFPPGQINSPLHF; CDR3 DNA: TGTGCCAGCAGCCAATTTCCACCGGGACAGATTAATTCACCCCTCCACTTT
V gene: TRBV10-3; clone size: few; J gene: TRBJ2-2; D gene: TRBD1; CDR3 protein: CAISDPSGQGRKTTNTGELFF; CDR3 DNA: TGTGCCATCAGTGACCCATCGGGACAGGGTAGAAAGACAACGAACACCGGGGAGCTGTTTTTT
V gene: TRBV5-6; clone size: -; J gene: TRBJ1-5; D gene: -; CDR3 protein: CASSWKGVNQPQHF; CDR3 DNA: TGTGCCAGCAGCTGGAAGGGGGTAAATCAGCCCCAGCATTTT
V gene: TRBV29-1; clone size: -; J gene: TRBJ1-2; D gene: -; CDR3 protein: CSVEGLRSNYGYTF; CDR3 DNA: TGCAGCGTTGAAGGTTTGAGGAGTAACTATGGCTACACCTTC
V gene: TRBV30; clone size: once; J gene: TRBJ1-2; D gene: TRBD1; CDR3 protein: CAWSVGTGAYGYTF; CDR3 DNA: TGTGCCTGGAGTGTCGGGACAGGGGCTTATGGCTACACCTTC
V gene: TRBV28; clone size: -; J gene: TRBJ2-7; D gene: -; CDR3 protein: CASSLPQVSYEQYF; CDR3 DNA: TGTGCCAGCAGTTTACCCCAGGTCTCCTACGAGCAGTACTTC
V gene: TRBV5-1; clone size: few; J gene: TRBJ2-2; D gene: TRBD1; CDR3 protein: CASWGQGNTGELFF; CDR3 DNA: TGCGCCAGCTGGGGACAGGGCAACACCGGGGAGCTGTTTTTT
V gene: TRBV7-8; clone size: -; J gene: TRBJ1-5; D gene: -; CDR3 protein: CASSALDSTNQPQHF; CDR3 DNA: TGTGCCAGCAGCGCTTTGGACAGTACAAATCAGCCCCAGCATTTT
V gene: TRBV19; clone size: -; J gene: TRBJ2-3; D gene: TRBD1; CDR3 protein: CASSRPTGPDTQYF; CDR3 DNA: TGTGCCAGTAGTAGGCCGACAGGGCCAGATACGCAGTATTTT
V gene: TRBV30; clone size: -; J gene: TRBJ2-7; D gene: -; CDR3 protein: CSGEDEQYF; CDR3 DNA: TGTTCGGGGGAGGACGAGCAGTACTTC
V gene: TRBV9; clone size: -; J gene: TRBJ2-1; D gene: -; CDR3 protein: CASSVNSLWSEQFF; CDR3 DNA: TGTGCCAGCAGCGTGAATAGTTTGTGGAGTGAGCAGTTCTTC
V gene: TRBV30; clone size: -; J gene: TRBJ2-1; D gene: -; CDR3 protein: CAWFRVGRYNEQFF; CDR3 DNA: TGTGCCTGGTTTAGGGTCGGACGATACAATGAGCAGTTCTTC
V gene: TRBV19; clone size: few; J gene: TRBJ2-6; D gene: TRBD1; CDR3 protein: CASSIGTGNSGANVLTF; CDR3 DNA: TGTGCCAGTAGTATTGGGACAGGGAACTCTGGGGCCAACGTCCTGACTTTC
V gene: TRBV7-2; clone size: -; J gene: TRBJ2-5; D gene: -; CDR3 protein: CASSLRGRGRGETQYF; CDR3 DNA: TGTGCCAGCAGCTTACGGGGGCGGGGAAGGGGAGAGACCCAGTACTTC